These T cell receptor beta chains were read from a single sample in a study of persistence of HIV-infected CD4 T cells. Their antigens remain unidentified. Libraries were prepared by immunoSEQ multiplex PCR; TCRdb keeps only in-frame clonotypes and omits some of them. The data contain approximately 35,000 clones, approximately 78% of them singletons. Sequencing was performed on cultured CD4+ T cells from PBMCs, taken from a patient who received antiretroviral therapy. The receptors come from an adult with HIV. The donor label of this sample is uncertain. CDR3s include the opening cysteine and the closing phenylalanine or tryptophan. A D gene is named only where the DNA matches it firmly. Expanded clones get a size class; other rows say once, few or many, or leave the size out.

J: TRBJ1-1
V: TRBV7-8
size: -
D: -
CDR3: CASRSPGTEAFF
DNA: TGTGCCAGCAGGTCCCCGGGCACTGAAGCTTTCTTT

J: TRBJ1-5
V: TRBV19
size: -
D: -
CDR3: CASNRVRNQPQHF
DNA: TGTGCCAGTAACCGGGTAAGGAATCAGCCCCAGCATTTT

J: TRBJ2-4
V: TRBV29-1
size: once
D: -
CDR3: CSVERGGGRNIQYF
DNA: TGCAGCGTTGAGAGGGGGGGCGGAAGAAACATTCAGTACTTC

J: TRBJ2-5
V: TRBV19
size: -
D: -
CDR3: CASSIDQPGKETQYF
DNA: TGTGCCAGTAGTATAGATCAGCCAGGGAAAGAGACCCAGTACTTC

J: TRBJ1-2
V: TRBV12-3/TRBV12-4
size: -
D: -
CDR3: CASSLRGHYGYTF
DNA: TGTGCCAGCAGTTTGAGAGGTCACTATGGCTACACCTTC

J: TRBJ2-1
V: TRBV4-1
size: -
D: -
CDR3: CASSQSGGAGNEQFF
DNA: TGCGCCAGCAGCCAATCAGGGGGGGCTGGCAATGAGCAGTTCTTC

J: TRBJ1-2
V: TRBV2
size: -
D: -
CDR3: CASSEVRNDYGYTF
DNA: TGTGCCAGCAGTGAAGTTAGGAATGACTATGGCTACACCTTC

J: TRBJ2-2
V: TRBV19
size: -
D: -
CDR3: CASSNTGFTGELFF
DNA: TGTGCCAGTAGTAACACAGGGTTCACCGGGGAGCTGTTTTTT

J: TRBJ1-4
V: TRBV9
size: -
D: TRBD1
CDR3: CASNPGTGGANEKLFF
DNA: TGTGCCAGCAATCCCGGGACAGGGGGCGCGAATGAAAAACTGTTTTTT

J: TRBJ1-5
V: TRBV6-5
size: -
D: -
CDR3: CASRREEQPQHF
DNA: TGTGCCAGCAGACGTGAAGAGCAGCCCCAGCATTTT

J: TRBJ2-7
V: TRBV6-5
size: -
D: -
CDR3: CASRQTGGAYEQYF
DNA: TGTGCCAGCAGACAAACAGGGGGGGCCTACGAGCAGTACTTC

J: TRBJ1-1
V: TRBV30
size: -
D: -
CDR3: CAWGMNTEAFF
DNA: TGTGCCTGGGGCATGAACACTGAAGCTTTCTTT

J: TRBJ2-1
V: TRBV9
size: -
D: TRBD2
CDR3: CASSVTGLAIYNEQFF
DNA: TGTGCCAGCAGCGTAACGGGACTAGCGATTTACAATGAGCAGTTCTTC

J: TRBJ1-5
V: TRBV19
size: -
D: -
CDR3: CASSIGGRQPQHF
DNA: TGTGCCAGTAGTATAGGAGGACGCCAGCCCCAGCATTTT

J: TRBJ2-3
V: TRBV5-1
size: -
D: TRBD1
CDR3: CASSLAGTGDTDTQYF
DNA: TGCGCCAGCAGCTTGGCCGGAACAGGGGACACAGATACGCAGTATTTT

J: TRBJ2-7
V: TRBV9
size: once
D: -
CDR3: CASSRGYEQYF
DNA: TGTGCCAGCTCCAGGGGCTACGAGCAGTACTTC

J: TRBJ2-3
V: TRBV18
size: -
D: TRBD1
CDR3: CASSPTGETDTQYF
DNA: TGTGCCAGCTCACCGACAGGGGAAACAGATACGCAGTATTTT

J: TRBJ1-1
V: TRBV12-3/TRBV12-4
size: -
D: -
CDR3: CASSFVRGTEAFF
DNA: TGTGCCAGCAGTTTCGTCAGGGGCACTGAAGCTTTCTTT

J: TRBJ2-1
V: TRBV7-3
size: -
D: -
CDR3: CASSLSTAEKQFF
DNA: TGTGCCAGCAGCTTATCGACGGCGGAAAAGCAGTTCTTC

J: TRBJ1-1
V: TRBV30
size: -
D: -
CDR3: CAWSLETEAFF
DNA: TGTGCCTGGAGTTTAGAGACTGAAGCTTTCTTT

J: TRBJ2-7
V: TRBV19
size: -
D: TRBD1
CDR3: CASSPGQGTIYEQYF
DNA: TGTGCCAGTAGTCCTGGACAGGGAACTATCTACGAGCAGTACTTC

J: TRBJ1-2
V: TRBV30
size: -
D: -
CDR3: CAWSTGNYGYTF
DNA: TGTGCCTGGAGCACGGGTAACTATGGCTACACCTTC

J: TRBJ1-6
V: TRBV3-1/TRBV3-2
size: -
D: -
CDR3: CASSQGRHF
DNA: TGTGCCAGCAGCCAAGGCCGACACTTT

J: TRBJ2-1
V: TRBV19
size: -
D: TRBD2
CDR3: CASSISAGVTYNEQFF
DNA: TGTGCCAGTAGTATATCAGCGGGGGTTACCTACAATGAGCAGTTCTTC

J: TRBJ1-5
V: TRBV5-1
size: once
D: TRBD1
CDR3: CASSLAGQGDEAQHF
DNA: TGCGCCAGCAGCTTGGCAGGACAGGGTGACGAGGCCCAGCATTTT

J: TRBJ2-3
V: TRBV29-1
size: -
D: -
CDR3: CSVAGRPDTQYF
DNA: TGCAGCGTTGCAGGGAGGCCAGATACGCAGTATTTT

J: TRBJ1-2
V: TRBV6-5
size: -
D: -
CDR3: CASSYRRGSYGYTF
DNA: TGTGCCAGCAGTTATCGCCGGGGAAGCTATGGCTACACCTTC

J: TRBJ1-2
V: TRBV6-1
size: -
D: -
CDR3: CASSEAGGSGNYGYTF
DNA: TGTGCCAGCAGTGAAGCGGGGGGGAGTGGGAACTATGGCTACACCTTC

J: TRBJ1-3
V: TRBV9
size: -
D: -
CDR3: CASSVGVSSGNTIYF
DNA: TGTGCCAGCAGCGTAGGGGTCAGCTCTGGAAACACCATATATTTT

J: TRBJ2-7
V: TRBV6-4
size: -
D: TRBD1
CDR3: CASSPGQGVGEQYF
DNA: TGTGCCAGCAGCCCAGGACAGGGAGTCGGCGAGCAGTACTTC

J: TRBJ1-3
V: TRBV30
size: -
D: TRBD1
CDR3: CAFNRGTAGNTIYF
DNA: TGTGCCTTCAACAGGGGGACCGCTGGAAACACCATATATTTT

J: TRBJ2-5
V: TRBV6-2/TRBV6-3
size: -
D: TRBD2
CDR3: CASSLRLAGVETQYF
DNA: TGTGCCAGCAGTCTAAGACTAGCGGGGGTAGAGACCCAGTACTTC

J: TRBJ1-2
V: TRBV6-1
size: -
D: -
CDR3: CASSEVTGGLDGYTF
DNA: TGTGCCAGCAGTGAAGTTACGGGGGGGTTGGATGGCTACACCTTC

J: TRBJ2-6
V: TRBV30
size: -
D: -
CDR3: CACPIRGSLLSGANVLTF
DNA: TGTGCCTGCCCAATACGGGGCAGCCTCCTCTCTGGGGCCAACGTCCTGACTTTC

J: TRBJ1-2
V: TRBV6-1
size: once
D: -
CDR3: CASGHGYGYTF
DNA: TGTGCCAGCGGTCATGGCTATGGCTACACCTTC

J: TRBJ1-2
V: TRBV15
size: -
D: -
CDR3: CATSREGTAYGYTF
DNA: TGTGCCACCAGCAGAGAAGGGACTGCCTATGGCTACACCTTC

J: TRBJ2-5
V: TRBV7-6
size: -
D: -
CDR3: CASSFRGGQETQYF
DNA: TGTGCCAGCAGCTTTAGGGGGGGGCAAGAGACCCAGTACTTC

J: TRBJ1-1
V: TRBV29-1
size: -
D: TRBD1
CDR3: CSVRQGDGTEAFF
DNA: TGCAGCGTCCGACAGGGGGATGGGACTGAAGCTTTCTTT

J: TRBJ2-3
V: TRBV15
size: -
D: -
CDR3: CATSPRTADTQYF
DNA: TGTGCCACCAGCCCCCGGACAGCAGATACGCAGTATTTT

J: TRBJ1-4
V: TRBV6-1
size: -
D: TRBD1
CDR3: CASSVSWGQGSEKLFF
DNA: TGTGCCAGCAGTGTCTCCTGGGGACAGGGGAGCGAAAAACTGTTTTTT

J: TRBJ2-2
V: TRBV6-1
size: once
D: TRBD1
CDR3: CASSSGQGAGGELFF
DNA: TGTGCCAGCAGTTCGGGACAGGGGGCTGGCGGGGAGCTGTTTTTT